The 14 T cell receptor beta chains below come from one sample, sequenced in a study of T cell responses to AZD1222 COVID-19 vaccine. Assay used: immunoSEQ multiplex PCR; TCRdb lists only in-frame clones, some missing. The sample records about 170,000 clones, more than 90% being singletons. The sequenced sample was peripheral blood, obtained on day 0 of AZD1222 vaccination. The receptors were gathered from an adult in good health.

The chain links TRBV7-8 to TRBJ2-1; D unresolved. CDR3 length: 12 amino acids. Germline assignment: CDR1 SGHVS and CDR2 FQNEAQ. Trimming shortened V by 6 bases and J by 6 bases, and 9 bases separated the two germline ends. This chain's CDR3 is CASSRVLNEQFF. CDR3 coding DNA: TGTGCCAGCAGTAGAGTACTCAATGAGCAGTTCTTC.

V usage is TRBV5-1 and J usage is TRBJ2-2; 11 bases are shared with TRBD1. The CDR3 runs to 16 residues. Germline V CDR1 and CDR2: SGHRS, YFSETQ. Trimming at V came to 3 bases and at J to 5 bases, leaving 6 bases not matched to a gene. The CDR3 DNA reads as TGCGCCAGCAGCTCAGGACAGGGGGCAAGGACCGGGGAGCTGTTTTTT. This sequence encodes CASSSGQGARTGELFF.

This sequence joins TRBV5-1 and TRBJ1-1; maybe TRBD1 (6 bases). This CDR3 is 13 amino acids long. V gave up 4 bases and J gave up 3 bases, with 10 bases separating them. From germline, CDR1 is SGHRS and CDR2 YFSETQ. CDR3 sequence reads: CASSAEGDTEAFF. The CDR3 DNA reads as TGCGCCAGCAGCGCGGAGGGGGACACTGAAGCTTTCTTT.

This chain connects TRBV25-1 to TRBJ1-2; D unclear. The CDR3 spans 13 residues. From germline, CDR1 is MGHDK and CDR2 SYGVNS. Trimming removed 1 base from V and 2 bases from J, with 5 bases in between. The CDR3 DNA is TGTGCCAGCAGTGAATTGGGAAACTATGGCTACACCTTC. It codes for CASSELGNYGYTF.

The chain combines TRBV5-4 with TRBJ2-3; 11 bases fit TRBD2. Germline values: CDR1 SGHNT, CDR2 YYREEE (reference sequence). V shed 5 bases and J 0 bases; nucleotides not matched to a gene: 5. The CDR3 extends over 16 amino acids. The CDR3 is CASRTRLAGSTDTQYF. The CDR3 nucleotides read TGTGCCAGCAGGACAAGACTAGCGGGGAGCACAGATACGCAGTATTTT.

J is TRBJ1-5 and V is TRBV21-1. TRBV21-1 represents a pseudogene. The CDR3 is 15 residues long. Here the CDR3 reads CASSPRGGSNQPQHF. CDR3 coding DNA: TGTGCCAGCAGCCCACGGGGGGGTAGCAATCAGCCCCAGCATTTT.

CDR3 nucleotide sequence: TGTGCCTGGAGTGTACTACAGGGGTATGGCTACACCTTC. It encodes CAWSVLQGYGYTF. The chain has TRBV30 and TRBJ1-2, with 7 bases lining up with TRBD1. This CDR3 is 13 amino acids long. Per germline, CDR1 GTSNPN and CDR2 SVGIG (reference sequence). V shed 0 bases, J shed 5 bases, and the junction held 3 bases outside the gene matches.

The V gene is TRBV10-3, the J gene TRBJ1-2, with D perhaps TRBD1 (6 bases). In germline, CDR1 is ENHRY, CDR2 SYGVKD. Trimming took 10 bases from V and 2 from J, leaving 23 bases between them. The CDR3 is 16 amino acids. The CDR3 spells CATRTGGAIGNYGYTF. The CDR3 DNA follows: TGTGCCACCCGGACGGGGGGGGCTATCGGAAACTATGGCTACACCTTC.

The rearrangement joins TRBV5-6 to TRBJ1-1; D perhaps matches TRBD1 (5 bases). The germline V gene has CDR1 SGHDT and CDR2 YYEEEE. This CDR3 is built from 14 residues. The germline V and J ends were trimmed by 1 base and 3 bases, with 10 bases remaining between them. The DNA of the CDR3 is TGTGCCAGCAGCTTGATGGGCAGGGACACTGAAGCTTTCTTT. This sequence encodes CASSLMGRDTEAFF.

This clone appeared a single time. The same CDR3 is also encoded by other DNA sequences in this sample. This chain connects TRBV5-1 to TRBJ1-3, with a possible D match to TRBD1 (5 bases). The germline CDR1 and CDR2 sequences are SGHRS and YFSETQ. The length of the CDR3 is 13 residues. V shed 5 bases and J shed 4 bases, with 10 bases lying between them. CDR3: CASSQGSGNTIYF. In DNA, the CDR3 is TGCGCCAGCAGTCAGGGATCAGGAAACACCATATATTTT.

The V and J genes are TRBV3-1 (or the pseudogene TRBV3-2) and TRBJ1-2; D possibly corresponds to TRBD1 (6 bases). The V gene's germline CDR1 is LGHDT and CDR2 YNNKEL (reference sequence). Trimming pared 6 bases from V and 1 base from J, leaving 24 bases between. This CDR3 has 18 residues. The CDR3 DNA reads TGTGCCAGCAGTCTCCTCCCGGGGGCGCGGAACGGTAACTATGGCTACACCTTC. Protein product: CASSLLPGARNGNYGYTF.

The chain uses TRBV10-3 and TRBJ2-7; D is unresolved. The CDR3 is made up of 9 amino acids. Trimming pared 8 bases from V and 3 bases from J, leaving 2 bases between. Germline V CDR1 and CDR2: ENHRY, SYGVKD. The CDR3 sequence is CAIGYEQYF. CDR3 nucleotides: TGTGCCATCGGCTACGAGCAGTACTTC.

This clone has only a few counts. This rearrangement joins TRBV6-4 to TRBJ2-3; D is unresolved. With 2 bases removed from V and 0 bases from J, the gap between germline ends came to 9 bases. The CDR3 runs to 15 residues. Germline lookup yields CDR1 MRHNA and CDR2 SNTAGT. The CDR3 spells CASSDGVRSTDTQYF. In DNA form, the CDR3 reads TGTGCCAGCAGTGACGGTGTCCGAAGCACAGATACGCAGTATTTT.

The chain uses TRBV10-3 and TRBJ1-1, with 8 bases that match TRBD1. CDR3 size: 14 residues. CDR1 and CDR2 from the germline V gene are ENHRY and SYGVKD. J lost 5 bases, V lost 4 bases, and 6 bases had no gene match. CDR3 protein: CAISGTGRKTEAFF. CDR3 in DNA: TGTGCCATCAGTGGGACAGGGCGGAAGACTGAAGCTTTCTTT.